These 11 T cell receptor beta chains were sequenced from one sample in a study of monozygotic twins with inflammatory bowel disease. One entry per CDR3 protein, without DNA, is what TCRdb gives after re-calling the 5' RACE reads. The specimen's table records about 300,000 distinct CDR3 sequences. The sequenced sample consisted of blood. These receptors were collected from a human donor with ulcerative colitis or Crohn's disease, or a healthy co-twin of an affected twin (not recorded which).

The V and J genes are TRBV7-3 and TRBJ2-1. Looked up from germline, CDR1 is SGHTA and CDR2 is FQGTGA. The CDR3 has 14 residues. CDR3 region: CASSFAESVNEQFF. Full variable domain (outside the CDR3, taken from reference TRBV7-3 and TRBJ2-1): GAGVSQTPSNKVTEKGKYVELRCDPISGHTALYWYRQSLGQGPEFLIYFQGTGAADDSGLPNDRFFAVRPEGSVSTLKIQRTERGDSAVYLCASSFAESVNEQFFGPGTRLTVL.

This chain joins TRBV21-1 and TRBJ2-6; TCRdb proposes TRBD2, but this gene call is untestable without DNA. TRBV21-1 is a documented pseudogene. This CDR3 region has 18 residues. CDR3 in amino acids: CASSKNRFAGSGANVLTF.

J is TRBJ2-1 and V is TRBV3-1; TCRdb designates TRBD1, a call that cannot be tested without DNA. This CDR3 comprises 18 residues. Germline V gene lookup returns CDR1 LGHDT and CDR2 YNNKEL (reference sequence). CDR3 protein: CASSQELSGTGSLTEQFF.

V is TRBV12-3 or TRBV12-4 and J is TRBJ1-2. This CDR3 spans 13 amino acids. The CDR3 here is CASSSGQAGGYTF.

CDR3 sequence: CASSKPRGRGNQPQHF. This chain links TRBV21-1 with TRBJ1-5; with no DNA, the TCRdb D assignment of TRBD1 cannot be verified. TRBV21-1 is a pseudogene segment. CDR3 length: 16 amino acids.

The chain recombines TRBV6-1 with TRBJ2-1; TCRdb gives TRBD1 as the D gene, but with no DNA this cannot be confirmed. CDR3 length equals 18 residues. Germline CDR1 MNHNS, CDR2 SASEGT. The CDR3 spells CASSQYPLQGFFYNEQFF.

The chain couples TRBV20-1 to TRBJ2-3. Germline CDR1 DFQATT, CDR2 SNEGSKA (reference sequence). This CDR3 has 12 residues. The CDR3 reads CSAAMGTDTQYF.

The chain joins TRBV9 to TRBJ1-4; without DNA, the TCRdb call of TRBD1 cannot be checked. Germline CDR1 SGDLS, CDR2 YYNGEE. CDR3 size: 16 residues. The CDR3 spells CASSAGLTGSTEKLFF. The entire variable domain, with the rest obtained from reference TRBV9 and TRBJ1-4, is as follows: DSGVTQTPKHLITATGQRVTLRCSPRSGDLSVYWYQQSLDQGLQFLIQYYNGEERAKGNILERFSAQQFPDLHSELNLSSLELGDSALYFCASSAGLTGSTEKLFFGSGTQLSVL.

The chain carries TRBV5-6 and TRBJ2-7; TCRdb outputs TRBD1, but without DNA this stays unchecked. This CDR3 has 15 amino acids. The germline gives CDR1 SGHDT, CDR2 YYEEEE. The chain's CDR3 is CASRSRDGYSYEQYF.

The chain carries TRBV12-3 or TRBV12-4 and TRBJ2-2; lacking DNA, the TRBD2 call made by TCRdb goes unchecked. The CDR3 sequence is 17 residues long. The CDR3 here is CASTSSGTSGNTGELFF.

The CDR3 loop is CASSSRGGGTYEQYF. V is TRBV4-1 and J is TRBJ2-7; TCRdb names TRBD1, which stays unverified in the absence of DNA. Germline lookup yields CDR1 MGHRA and CDR2 YSYEKL. The CDR3 totals 15 residues.